The T cell receptor beta chain under discussion was sequenced for a study of Ad26.COV2.S vaccination and SARS-CoV-2 variants. Treatment indicated: roughly 18 received Ad26.COV2.S at low or high dose, single or two shots; roughly 5 received placebo; per-sample allocation not given. Sampling happened 63 days after the first vaccine or placebo injection. Donation came from an adult in Boston who was aged 18-55 years. The shot given was an Ad26 vector that makes Wuhan-strain SARS-CoV-2 spike. In regard to this clone: Its target is not known.

Only in-frame clones appear in the TCRdb table, and some are missing; sequencing was by immunoSEQ multiplex PCR. The data contain roughly 700,000 clones, 70% to 90% of them singletons. The CDR3 extends over 15 amino acids. CDR1 and CDR2 from the germline V gene are SNHLY and FYNNEI. After removal of 6 bases from V and 0 bases from J, the junction contained 7 bases not matched to a gene. Overall study findings and caveats: Comparability of non-spike TCR breadth was observed across vaccine and placebo recipients. Ad26.COV2.S recipients had broader spike-specific TCRs (P = 0.0014).

The source was peripheral blood, collected in a trial of Ad26.COV2.S vaccine versus placebo. This receptor was taken from a person aged 18-65 years who received the Ad26.COV2.S COVID-19 vaccine or a placebo. The chain employs TRBV2 and TRBJ1-2; 7 bases line up with TRBD1. The CDR3 reads CASRRRGTSNYGYTF. The DNA for the CDR3 is TGTGCCAGCAGGCGCAGGGGGACCTCTAACTATGGCTACACCTTC. Full variable domain (rest looked up from reference TRBV2 and TRBJ1-2): EPEVTQTPSHQVTQMGQEVILRCVPISNHLYFYWYRQILGQKVEFLVSFYNNEISEKSEIFDDQFSVERPDGSNFTLKIRSTKLEDSAMYFCASRRRGTSNYGYTFGSGTRLTVV.